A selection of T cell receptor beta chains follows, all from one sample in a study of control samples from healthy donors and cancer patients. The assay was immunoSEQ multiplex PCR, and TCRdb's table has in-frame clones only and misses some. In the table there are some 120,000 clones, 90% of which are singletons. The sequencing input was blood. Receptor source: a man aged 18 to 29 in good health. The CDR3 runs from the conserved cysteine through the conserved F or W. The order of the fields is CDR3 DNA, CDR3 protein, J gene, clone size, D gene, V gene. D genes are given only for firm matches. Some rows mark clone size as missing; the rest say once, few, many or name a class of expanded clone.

TGTGCCAGCAGCTTGGTCCCCGTTGGAAACACCATATATTTT | CASSLVPVGNTIYF | TRBJ1-3 | few | NA | TRBV7-9
TGCAGCGTTGAGATACTAGCGGGTGGCAATGAGCAGTTCTTC | CSVEILAGGNEQFF | TRBJ2-1 | NA | TRBD2 | TRBV29-1
TGTGCCAGCAGTGATAGGGGGACAGGAAATCAGCCCCAGCATTTT | CASSDRGTGNQPQHF | TRBJ1-5 | few | TRBD1 | TRBV2
TGCGCCAGCAGCGCCCAAGGACTCAATCAGCCCCAGCATTTT | CASSAQGLNQPQHF | TRBJ1-5 | NA | NA | TRBV5-1
TGTGCCAGCTCACCAGTTCCTACAACTAATGAAAAACTGTTTTTT | CASSPVPTTNEKLFF | TRBJ1-4 | once | NA | TRBV18
TGTGCCAGCAGCGGACAGGGGAGTAGGACCCAGCATTTT | CASSGQGSRTQHF | TRBJ1-5 | NA | TRBD1 | TRBV11-2
TGTGCCAGCAGTTACCTGGGACCCCCGAGGGGAGAGCAGTTCTTC | CASSYLGPPRGEQFF | TRBJ2-1 | NA | NA | TRBV6-2/TRBV6-3
TGCGCCAGCAGTGAGTCTGTAGGGCCCACCGGGGAGCTGTTTTTT | CASSESVGPTGELFF | TRBJ2-2 | NA | NA | TRBV10-1
TGCGCCAGCAGCGGGGGACTAGCGTCGCCCGGGGAGCTGTTTTTT | CASSGGLASPGELFF | TRBJ2-2 | NA | TRBD2 | TRBV5-1
TGTGCCAGCAGTTCGCCTTATCGACAGGGGATCGACGGCTACACCTTC | CASSSPYRQGIDGYTF | TRBJ1-2 | NA | TRBD1 | TRBV6-5
TGTGCCTGGAGTACAGGGGGCAGCTATGGCTACACCTTC | CAWSTGGSYGYTF | TRBJ1-2 | NA | TRBD1 | TRBV30
TGTGCCAGTAGAGAAATAGGCAATCAGCCCCAGCATTTT | CASREIGNQPQHF | TRBJ1-5 | few | NA | TRBV19
TGTGCCAGCAGCTTAGACGGGGGTATCTCAGATACGCAGTATTTT | CASSLDGGISDTQYF | TRBJ2-3 | NA | NA | TRBV7-2
TGTGCCACCAGTGATCGGACAGTGGAAGGCAATCAGCCCCAGCATTTT | CATSDRTVEGNQPQHF | TRBJ1-5 | NA | NA | TRBV24-1
TGCGCCAGCAGCTTGGGGCGGGGGGCATACAATGAGCAGTTCTTC | CASSLGRGAYNEQFF | TRBJ2-1 | NA | TRBD2 | TRBV5-1
TGCGCCAGCAGCCAAGGGACAGGGGGAGAGAATCAGCCCCAGCATTTT | CASSQGTGGENQPQHF | TRBJ1-5 | NA | TRBD1 | TRBV4-1
TGTGCCAGCAGCGTCCTAAGCGGGGGGAACACCGGGGAGCTGTTTTTT | CASSVLSGGNTGELFF | TRBJ2-2 | NA | TRBD2 | TRBV9
TGTGCCATCAGTGAGGGGACAGGGGATATGATGGATACGCAGTATTTT | CAISEGTGDMMDTQYF | TRBJ2-3 | NA | TRBD1 | TRBV10-3
TGTGCCAGCTCACCGTTCGCAGAGAACTATGGCTACACCTTC | CASSPFAENYGYTF | TRBJ1-2 | NA | NA | TRBV18
TGTGCCAGCAGCGCCGGGGCTGCGGTCACTGAAGCTTTCTTT | CASSAGAAVTEAFF | TRBJ1-1 | NA | NA | TRBV9
TGTGCCAGCAGCTTGGGGTCCCGGCAGGGGGTAGGCACTGAAGCTTTCTTT | CASSLGSRQGVGTEAFF | TRBJ1-1 | NA | TRBD1 | TRBV5-4
TGTGCCAGCAGTCAGATACGGAACACTGAAGCTTTCTTT | CASSQIRNTEAFF | TRBJ1-1 | NA | NA | TRBV6-2/TRBV6-3
TGTGCCATCAGTGAGCTCACGGGAGGGTACAATGAGCAGTTCTTC | CAISELTGGYNEQFF | TRBJ2-1 | once | TRBD2 | TRBV10-3
TGCGCCAGCAGCTTGAGGGGGCCCGGAGAGACCCAGTACTTC | CASSLRGPGETQYF | TRBJ2-5 | NA | TRBD1 | TRBV5-1
TGCAGCGTTGGCAGGGAGACCTACGAGCAGTACTTC | CSVGRETYEQYF | TRBJ2-7 | NA | NA | TRBV29-1
TGCGCCAGCAGCCAGAAGAGCTCCTATAATTCACCCCTCCACTTT | CASSQKSSYNSPLHF | TRBJ1-6 | NA | NA | TRBV4-3
TGTGCCAGCAGTTTTTCTCCCGGGACAGGGAGGCAGCCCCAGCATTTT | CASSFSPGTGRQPQHF | TRBJ1-5 | NA | TRBD1 | TRBV28
TGTGCCAGCTCACCCCCTATAGGACTAGCGGAAAGCACAGATACGCAGTATTTT | CASSPPIGLAESTDTQYF | TRBJ2-3 | NA | TRBD2 | TRBV18
TGTGCCAGTAGTACTAGACGGTCCTCTGGAAACACCATATATTTT | CASSTRRSSGNTIYF | TRBJ1-3 | NA | NA | TRBV19
TGCGCCAGCAGCCAAGAACGGCCATTTAATGAAAAACTGTTTTTT | CASSQERPFNEKLFF | TRBJ1-4 | NA | NA | TRBV4-1
TGCGCCAGCAGCCAAGATAATACAGGGGGAACCTACGAGCAGTACTTC | CASSQDNTGGTYEQYF | TRBJ2-7 | once | TRBD1 | TRBV4-1
TGTGCCTCGGGAGTTGGGGCAGGGGGGAACACTGAAGCTTTCTTT | CASGVGAGGNTEAFF | TRBJ1-1 | once | TRBD1 | TRBV10-3
TGTGCCAGCAGCTTTGGGCTCGCGCGGGGGCTAAAAGAGACCCAGTACTTC | CASSFGLARGLKETQYF | TRBJ2-5 | NA | NA | TRBV7-9
TGTGCCAGCAGCCAAACAAGGGACGGACTATACAATGAGCAGTTCTTC | CASSQTRDGLYNEQFF | TRBJ2-1 | NA | NA | TRBV7-2
TGTGCCAGCAGCGCCGACACGAGGAACACTGAAGCTTTCTTT | CASSADTRNTEAFF | TRBJ1-1 | NA | NA | TRBV9
TGTGCCAGCTCACCGAACCCCGGGACAGGGGATAACTATGGCTACACCTTC | CASSPNPGTGDNYGYTF | TRBJ1-2 | NA | TRBD1 | TRBV18
TGTGCCAGCAGTGAGGGCAACTCCTACGAGCAGTACTTC | CASSEGNSYEQYF | TRBJ2-7 | few | NA | TRBV6-1
TGCGCCAGCAGCCCAGATGGTACTGAAGCTTTCTTT | CASSPDGTEAFF | TRBJ1-1 | NA | NA | TRBV4-1
TGCGCCAGCAGCTTTGGCCCAGGAGGAGGTGAGCAGTTCTTC | CASSFGPGGGEQFF | TRBJ2-1 | NA | NA | TRBV5-1
TGCGCCAGCAAGGGGGATGATGGTCTCTACGAGCAGTACTTC | CASKGDDGLYEQYF | TRBJ2-7 | NA | NA | TRBV5-1
TGTGCCGGGCATCGGGTAGCTAATGAAAAACTGTTTTTT | CAGHRVANEKLFF | TRBJ1-4 | NA | NA | TRBV2
TGTGCCAGCAAGCAGGCCTCGATTAATGAAAAACTGTTTTTT | CASKQASINEKLFF | TRBJ1-4 | NA | NA | TRBV27
TGTGCCAGCTGGACAGGGGGTAATTCACCCCTCCACTTT | CASWTGGNSPLHF | TRBJ1-6 | NA | TRBD1 | TRBV6-6
TGCAGTGCTAGTTTAGGAGGAATAAGTAATCAGCCCCAGCATTTT | CSASLGGISNQPQHF | TRBJ1-5 | NA | NA | TRBV20-1
TGTGCCAGCAGCCAAGATGCGTCTGAAGCTTTCTTT | CASSQDASEAFF | TRBJ1-1 | NA | NA | TRBV4-2
TGCGCCAGCAGTGAGTCGAGGTCGGCCGGGGAGCTGTTTTTT | CASSESRSAGELFF | TRBJ2-2 | NA | NA | TRBV10-2
TGCAGCGTTGTATCCGACTATGGCTACACCTTC | CSVVSDYGYTF | TRBJ1-2 | NA | NA | TRBV29-1
TGTGCCAGCAGCTTAGGGGTTAGGAGGGAGACTGCGCAGTATTTT | CASSLGVRRETAQYF | TRBJ2-3 | NA | NA | TRBV7-3
TGTGCCAGCAGCCAAGATAATCAGCCCCAGCATTTT | CASSQDNQPQHF | TRBJ1-5 | NA | NA | TRBV3-1/TRBV3-2
TGTGCCAGCAGAGGGACAGGGACCAATTCACCCCTCCACTTT | CASRGTGTNSPLHF | TRBJ1-6 | once | TRBD1 | TRBV9
TGCGCCAGCAGCTTACCCCCACCGCTTGTGGTCACAGATACGCAGTATTTT | CASSLPPPLVVTDTQYF | TRBJ2-3 | NA | NA | TRBV5-1
TGTGCCAGTAGGCGGGGGGGAAATCAGCCCCAGCATTTT | CASRRGGNQPQHF | TRBJ1-5 | NA | NA | TRBV19
TGTGCCAGCAGCCAAGATTTTAGGGGGCCCGGGGCCAACGTCCTGACTTTC | CASSQDFRGPGANVLTF | TRBJ2-6 | NA | TRBD1 | TRBV14
TGTGCCAGTAGTGAACCTTGGGCCGGGGAGCTGTTTTTT | CASSEPWAGELFF | TRBJ2-2 | NA | NA | TRBV19
TGTGCCAGCAGCTTGGAGACGTGGGGACAAGAGACCCAGTACTTC | CASSLETWGQETQYF | TRBJ2-5 | NA | NA | TRBV5-8
TGTGCCATCAGTGAGTCGAGGTCAGGTCCCAATCAGCCCCAGCATTTT | CAISESRSGPNQPQHF | TRBJ1-5 | NA | NA | TRBV10-3
TGTGCCAGCAGTTTACAGGGGGGGAACAATCAGCCCCAGCATTTT | CASSLQGGNNQPQHF | TRBJ1-5 | NA | TRBD1 | TRBV2
TGTGCCAGCAGCTTAGGGGCCGGCGGCTACGAGCAGTACTTC | CASSLGAGGYEQYF | TRBJ2-7 | once | NA | TRBV11-2
TGTGCCAGCAGCTCCGAAGGGGACTCCCTGTACCAAGAGACCCAGTACTTC | CASSSEGDSLYQETQYF | TRBJ2-5 | once | NA | TRBV11-3
TGTGCCTGGAGTGTACGTGGGTACGAGATTGGAAACACCATATATTTT | CAWSVRGYEIGNTIYF | TRBJ1-3 | NA | NA | TRBV30